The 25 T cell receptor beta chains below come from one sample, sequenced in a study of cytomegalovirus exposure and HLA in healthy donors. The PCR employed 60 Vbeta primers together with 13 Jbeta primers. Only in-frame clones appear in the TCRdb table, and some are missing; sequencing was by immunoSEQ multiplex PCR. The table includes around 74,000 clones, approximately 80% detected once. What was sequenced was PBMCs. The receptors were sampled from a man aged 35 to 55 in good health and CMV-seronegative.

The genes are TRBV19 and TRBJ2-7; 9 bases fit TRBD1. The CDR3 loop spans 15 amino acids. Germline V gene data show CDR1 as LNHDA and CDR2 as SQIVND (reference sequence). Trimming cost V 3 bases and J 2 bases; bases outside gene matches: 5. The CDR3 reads CASSIRGTGTYEQYF. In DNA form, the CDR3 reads TGTGCCAGTAGTATCCGCGGGACAGGGACCTACGAGCAGTACTTC.

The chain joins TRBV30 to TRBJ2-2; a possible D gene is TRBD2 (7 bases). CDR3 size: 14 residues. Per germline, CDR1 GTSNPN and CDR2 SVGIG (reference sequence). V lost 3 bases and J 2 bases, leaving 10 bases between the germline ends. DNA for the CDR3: TGTGCCTGGAGGGGGGGGGCTAACACCGGGGAGCTGTTTTTT. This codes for CAWRGGANTGELFF.

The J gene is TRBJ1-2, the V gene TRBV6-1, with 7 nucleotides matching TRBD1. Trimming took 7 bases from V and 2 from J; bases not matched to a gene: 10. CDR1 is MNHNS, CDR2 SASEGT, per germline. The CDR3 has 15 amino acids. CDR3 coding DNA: TGTGCCAGCATTCGGACCGGGACAGCGAACTATGGCTACACCTTC. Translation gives CASIRTGTANYGYTF.

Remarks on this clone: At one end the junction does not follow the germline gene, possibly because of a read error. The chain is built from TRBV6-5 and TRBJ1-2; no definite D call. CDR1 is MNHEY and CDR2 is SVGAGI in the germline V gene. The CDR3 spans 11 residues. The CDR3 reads CASSYRGGYPF. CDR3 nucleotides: TGTGCCAGCAGTTACAGAGGTGGCTACCCCTTC.

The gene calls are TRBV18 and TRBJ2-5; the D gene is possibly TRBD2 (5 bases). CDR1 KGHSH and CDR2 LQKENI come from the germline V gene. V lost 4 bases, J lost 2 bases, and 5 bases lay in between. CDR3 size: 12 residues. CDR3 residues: CASSRGQETQYF. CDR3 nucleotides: TGTGCCAGCTCACGCGGGCAAGAGACCCAGTACTTC.

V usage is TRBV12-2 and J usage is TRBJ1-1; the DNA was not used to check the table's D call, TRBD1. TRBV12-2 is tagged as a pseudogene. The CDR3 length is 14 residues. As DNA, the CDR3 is TGTGCAAGTCCCCACAGGGGGCAGTACACTGAAGCTTTCTTT. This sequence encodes CASPHRGQYTEAFF.

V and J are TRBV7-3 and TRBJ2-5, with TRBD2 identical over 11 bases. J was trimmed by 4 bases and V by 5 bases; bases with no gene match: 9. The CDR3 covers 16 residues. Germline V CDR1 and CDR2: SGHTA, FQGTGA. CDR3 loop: CASSPSLAGGRETQYF. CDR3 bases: TGTGCCAGCAGCCCTTCCTTAGCGGGGGGGCGAGAGACCCAGTACTTC. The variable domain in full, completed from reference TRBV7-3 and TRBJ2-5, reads GAGVSQTPSNKVTEKGKYVELRCDPISGHTALYWYRQSLGQGPEFLIYFQGTGAADDSGLPNDRFFAVRPEGSVSTLKIQRTERGDSAVYLCASSPSLAGGRETQYFGPGTRLLVL.

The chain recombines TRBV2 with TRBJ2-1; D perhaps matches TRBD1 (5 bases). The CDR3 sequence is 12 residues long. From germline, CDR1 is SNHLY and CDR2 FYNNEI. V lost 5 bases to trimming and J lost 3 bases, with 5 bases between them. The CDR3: CASSQGYNEQFF. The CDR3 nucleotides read TGTGCCAGCAGTCAGGGCTACAATGAGCAGTTCTTC.

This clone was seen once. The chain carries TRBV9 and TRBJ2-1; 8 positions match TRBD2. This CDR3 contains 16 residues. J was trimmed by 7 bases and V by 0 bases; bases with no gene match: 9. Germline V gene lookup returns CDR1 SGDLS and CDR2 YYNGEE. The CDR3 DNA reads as TGTGCCAGCAGCGTAGACCCGGGACTAGTGGGAAATGAGCAGTTCTTC. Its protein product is CASSVDPGLVGNEQFF.

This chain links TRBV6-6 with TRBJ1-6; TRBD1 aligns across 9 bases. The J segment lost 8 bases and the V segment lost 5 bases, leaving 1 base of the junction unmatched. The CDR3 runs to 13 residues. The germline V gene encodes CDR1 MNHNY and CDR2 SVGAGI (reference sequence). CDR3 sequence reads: CASSRTGDSPLHF. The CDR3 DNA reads TGTGCCAGCAGTCGGACAGGGGATTCACCCCTCCACTTT.

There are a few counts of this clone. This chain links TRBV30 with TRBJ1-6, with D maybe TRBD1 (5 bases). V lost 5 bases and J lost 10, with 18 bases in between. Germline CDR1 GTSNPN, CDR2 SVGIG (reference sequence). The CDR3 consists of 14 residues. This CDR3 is CAWAYGAGLSPLHF. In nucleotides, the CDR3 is TGTGCCTGGGCTTATGGGGCAGGTCTATCACCCCTCCACTTT.

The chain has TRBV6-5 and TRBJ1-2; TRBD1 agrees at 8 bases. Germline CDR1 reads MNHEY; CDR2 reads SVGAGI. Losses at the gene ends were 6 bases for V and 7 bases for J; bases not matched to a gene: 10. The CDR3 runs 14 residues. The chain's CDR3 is CASSRTQGARGYTF. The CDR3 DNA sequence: TGTGCCAGCAGCCGAACCCAGGGGGCGCGTGGCTACACCTTC.

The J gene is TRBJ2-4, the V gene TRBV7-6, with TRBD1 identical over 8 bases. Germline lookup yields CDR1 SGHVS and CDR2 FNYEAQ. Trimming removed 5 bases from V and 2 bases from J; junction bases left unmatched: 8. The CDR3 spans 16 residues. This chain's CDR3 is CASSPRQGATKNIQYF. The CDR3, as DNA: TGTGCCAGCAGCCCTCGCCAGGGGGCTACCAAAAACATTCAGTACTTC.

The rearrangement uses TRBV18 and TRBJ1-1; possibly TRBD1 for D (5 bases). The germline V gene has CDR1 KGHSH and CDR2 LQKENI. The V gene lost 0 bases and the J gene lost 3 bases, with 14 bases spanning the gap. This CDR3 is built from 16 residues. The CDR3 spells CASSPPGGVGDTEAFF. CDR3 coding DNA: TGTGCCAGCTCACCACCGGGGGGGGTCGGGGACACTGAAGCTTTCTTT.

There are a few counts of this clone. In DNA, the CDR3 is TGTGCCAGCAGGGAACCTCGGACAGCCCATGGCTACACCTTC. Translation: CASREPRTAHGYTF. The chain carries TRBV6-6 and TRBJ1-2, with D perhaps TRBD1 (6 bases). V shed 6 bases and J shed 6 bases, with 17 bases lying between them. The CDR3 is 14 residues long. The germline CDR1 and CDR2 sequences are MNHNY and SVGAGI (reference sequence).

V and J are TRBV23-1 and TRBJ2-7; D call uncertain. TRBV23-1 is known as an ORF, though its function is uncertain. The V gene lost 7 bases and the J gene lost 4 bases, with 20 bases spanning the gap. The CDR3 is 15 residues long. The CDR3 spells CASNPIWQESYEQYF. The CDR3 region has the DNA TGCGCCAGCAATCCAATATGGCAGGAATCATACGAGCAGTACTTC.

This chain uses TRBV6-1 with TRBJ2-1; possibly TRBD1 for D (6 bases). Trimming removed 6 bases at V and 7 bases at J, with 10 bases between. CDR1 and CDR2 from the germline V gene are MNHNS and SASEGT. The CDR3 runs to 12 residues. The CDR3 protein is CASSGTGNEQFF. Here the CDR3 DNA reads TGTGCCAGCAGCGGAACAGGGAATGAGCAGTTCTTC.

The CDR3 protein is CASSYSFRLPKQFF. The CDR3 coding sequence is TGTGCCAGCAGTTACTCGTTCAGGCTTCCCAAGCAGTTCTTC. V gene TRBV6-5 combines with J gene TRBJ2-1; D remains unclear. This CDR3 has 14 residues. The V end lost 0 bases, the J end lost 11 bases, and 14 bases lay between the germline ends. From germline, CDR1 is MNHEY and CDR2 SVGAGI.

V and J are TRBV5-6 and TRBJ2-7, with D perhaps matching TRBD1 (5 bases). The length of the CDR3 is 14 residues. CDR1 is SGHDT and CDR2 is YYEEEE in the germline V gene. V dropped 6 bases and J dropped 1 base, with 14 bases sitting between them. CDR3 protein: CASKGQGPSYEQYF. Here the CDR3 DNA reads TGTGCCAGCAAGGGCCAGGGCCCTTCCTACGAGCAGTACTTC. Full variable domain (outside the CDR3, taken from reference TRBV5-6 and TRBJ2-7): DAGVTQSPTHLIKTRGQQVTLRCSPKSGHDTVSWYQQALGQGPQFIFQYYEEEERQRGNFPDRFSGHQFPNYSSELNVNALLLGDSALYLCASKGQGPSYEQYFGPGTRLTVT.

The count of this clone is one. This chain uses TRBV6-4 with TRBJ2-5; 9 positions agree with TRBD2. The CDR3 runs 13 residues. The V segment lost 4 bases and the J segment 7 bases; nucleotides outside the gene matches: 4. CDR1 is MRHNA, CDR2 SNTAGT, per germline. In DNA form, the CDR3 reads TGTGCCAGCAGTGGTAGCGGGGGCATGACCCAGTACTTC. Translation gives CASSGSGGMTQYF.

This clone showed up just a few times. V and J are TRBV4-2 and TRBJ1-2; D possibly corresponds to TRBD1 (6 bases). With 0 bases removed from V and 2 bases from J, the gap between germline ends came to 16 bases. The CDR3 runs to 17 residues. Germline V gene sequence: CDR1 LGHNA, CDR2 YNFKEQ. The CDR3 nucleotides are TGTGCCAGCAGCCAAGATCTATGGCAGGGGCGGAACTATGGCTACACCTTC. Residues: CASSQDLWQGRNYGYTF.

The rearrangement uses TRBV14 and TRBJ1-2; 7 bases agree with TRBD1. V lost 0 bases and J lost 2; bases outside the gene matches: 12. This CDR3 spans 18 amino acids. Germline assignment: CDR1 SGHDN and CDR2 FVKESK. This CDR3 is CASSQDRRGRGVNYGYTF. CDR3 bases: TGTGCCAGCAGCCAAGACCGACGGGGCAGGGGGGTGAACTATGGCTACACCTTC.

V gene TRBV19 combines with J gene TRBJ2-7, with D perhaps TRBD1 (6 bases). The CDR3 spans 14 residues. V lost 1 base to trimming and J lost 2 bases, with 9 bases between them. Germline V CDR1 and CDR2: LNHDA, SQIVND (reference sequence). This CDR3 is CASSIGGHPYEQYF. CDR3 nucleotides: TGTGCCAGTAGTATAGGGGGGCACCCCTACGAGCAGTACTTC.

CDR3 protein: CASSPGTVNQPQHF. CDR3 in DNA: TGTGCCAGCAGTCCCGGGACAGTCAATCAGCCCCAGCATTTT. The V and J genes are TRBV11-2 and TRBJ1-5, with 7 bases identical to TRBD1. This CDR3 is 14 amino acids long. Germline-derived CDR1 and CDR2 are SGHAT and FQNNGV. V was pared by 6 bases and J by 3 bases, with 5 bases of the junction left unmatched.

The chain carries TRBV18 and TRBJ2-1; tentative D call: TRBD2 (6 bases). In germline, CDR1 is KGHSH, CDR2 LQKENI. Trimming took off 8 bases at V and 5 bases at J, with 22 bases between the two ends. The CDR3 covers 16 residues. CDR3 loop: CASRLEVDAGNNEQFF. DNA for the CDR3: TGTGCCAGCCGGCTAGAGGTCGACGCGGGGAACAATGAGCAGTTCTTC.